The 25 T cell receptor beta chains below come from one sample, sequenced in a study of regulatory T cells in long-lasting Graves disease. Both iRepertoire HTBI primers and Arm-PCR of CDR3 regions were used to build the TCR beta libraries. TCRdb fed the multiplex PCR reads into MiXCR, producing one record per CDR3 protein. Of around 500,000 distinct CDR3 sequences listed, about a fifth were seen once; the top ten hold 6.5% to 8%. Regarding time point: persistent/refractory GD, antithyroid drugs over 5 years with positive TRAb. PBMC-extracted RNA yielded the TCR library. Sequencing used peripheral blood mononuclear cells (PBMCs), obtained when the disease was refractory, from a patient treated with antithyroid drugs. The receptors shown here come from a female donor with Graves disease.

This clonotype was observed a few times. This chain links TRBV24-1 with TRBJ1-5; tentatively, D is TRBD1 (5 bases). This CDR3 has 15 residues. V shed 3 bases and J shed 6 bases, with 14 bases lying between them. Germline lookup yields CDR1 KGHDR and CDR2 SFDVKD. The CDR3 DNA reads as TGTGCCACCAGTGATCCACAGCATAGGGGTCAGCCCCAGCATTTT. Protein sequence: CATSDPQHRGQPQHF.

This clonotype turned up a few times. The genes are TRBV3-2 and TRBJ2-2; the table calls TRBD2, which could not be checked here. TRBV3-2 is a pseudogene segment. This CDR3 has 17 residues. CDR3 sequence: CASSPPRVAGSTGELFF. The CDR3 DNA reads TGTGCCAGCAGCCCGCCCCGGGTAGCGGGATCCACCGGGGAGCTGTTTTTT.

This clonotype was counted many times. The CDR3 loop reads CASSLELADEQYF. As DNA, the CDR3 is TGTGCCAGCAGCTTGGAACTAGCGGACGAGCAGTACTTC. V is TRBV7-9 and J is TRBJ2-7; the match to TRBD2 covers 8 bases. J was trimmed by 5 bases and V by 3 bases; bases with no gene match: 3. This CDR3 spans 13 amino acids. Per germline, CDR1 SEHNR and CDR2 FQNEAQ (reference sequence).

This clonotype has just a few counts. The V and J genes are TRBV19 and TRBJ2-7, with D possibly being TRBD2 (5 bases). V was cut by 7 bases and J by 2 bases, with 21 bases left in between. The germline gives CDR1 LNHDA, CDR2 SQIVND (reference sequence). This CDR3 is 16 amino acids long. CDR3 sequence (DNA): TGTGCCAGTAACACCGGACTGGGTGAAGGACCCTACGAGCAGTACTTC. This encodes CASNTGLGEGPYEQYF.

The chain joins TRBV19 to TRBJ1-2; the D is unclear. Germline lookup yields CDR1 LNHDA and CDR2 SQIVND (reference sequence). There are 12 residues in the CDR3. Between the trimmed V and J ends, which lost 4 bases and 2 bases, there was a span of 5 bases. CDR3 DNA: TGTGCCAGTAGTAACACCAACTATGGCTACACCTTC. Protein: CASSNTNYGYTF.

The CDR3 is CASSYQDVSTDTQYF. In nucleotides, the CDR3 is TGTGCCAGCAGCTACCAGGACGTAAGCACAGATACGCAGTATTTT. The rearrangement links TRBV2 to TRBJ2-3; D uncertain. Germline assignment: CDR1 SNHLY and CDR2 FYNNEI. Trimming left V 6 bases short and J 0 bases short, with 13 bases between. There are 15 residues in the CDR3.

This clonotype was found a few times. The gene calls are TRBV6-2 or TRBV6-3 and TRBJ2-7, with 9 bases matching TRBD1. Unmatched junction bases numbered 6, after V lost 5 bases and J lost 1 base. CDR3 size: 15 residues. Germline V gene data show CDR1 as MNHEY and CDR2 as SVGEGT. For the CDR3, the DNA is TGTGCCAGCAGTCGAGACAGGGGGAAATCCTACGAGCAGTACTTC. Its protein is CASSRDRGKSYEQYF.

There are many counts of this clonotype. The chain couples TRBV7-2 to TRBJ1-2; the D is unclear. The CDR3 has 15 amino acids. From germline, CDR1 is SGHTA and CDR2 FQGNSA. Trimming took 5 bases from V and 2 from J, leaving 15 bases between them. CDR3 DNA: TGTGCCAGCAGCCCTTCAGGAGGCCGGAACTATGGCTACACCTTC. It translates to CASSPSGGRNYGYTF.

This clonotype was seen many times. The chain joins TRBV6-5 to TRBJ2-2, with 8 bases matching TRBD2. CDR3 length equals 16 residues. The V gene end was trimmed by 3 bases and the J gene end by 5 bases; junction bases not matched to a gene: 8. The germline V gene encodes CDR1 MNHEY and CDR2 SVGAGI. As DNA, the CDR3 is TGTGCCAGCAGTTATCCCCTGGCTAGCGGGACCGGGGAGCTGTTTTTT. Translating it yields CASSYPLASGTGELFF.

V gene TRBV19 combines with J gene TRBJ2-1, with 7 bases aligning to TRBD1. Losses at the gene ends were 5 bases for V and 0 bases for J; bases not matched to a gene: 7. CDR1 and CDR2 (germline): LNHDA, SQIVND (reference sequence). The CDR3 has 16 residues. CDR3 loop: CASSLQGTSSYNEQFF. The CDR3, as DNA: TGTGCCAGTAGTTTACAGGGGACCAGCTCCTACAATGAGCAGTTCTTC.

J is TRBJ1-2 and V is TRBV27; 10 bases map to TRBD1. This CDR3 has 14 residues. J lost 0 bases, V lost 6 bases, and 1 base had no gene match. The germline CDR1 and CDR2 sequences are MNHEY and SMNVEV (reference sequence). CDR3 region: CASRDRGANYGYTF. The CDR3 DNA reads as TGTGCCAGCAGGGACAGGGGGGCTAACTATGGCTACACCTTC.

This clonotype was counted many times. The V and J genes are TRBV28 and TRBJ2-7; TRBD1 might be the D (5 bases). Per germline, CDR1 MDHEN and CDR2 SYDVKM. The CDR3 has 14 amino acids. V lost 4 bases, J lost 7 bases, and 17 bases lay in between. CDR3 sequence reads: CASSSTYLAGEQYF. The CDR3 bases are TGTGCCAGCAGTTCGACTTACTTAGCAGGGGAGCAGTACTTC.

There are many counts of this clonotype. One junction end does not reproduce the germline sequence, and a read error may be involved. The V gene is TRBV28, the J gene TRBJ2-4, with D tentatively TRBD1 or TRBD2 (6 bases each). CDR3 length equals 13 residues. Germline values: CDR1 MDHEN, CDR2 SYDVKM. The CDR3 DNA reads TGTGCCAGCACCCCATCCCAAGGGGGGCGACCGAACTTC. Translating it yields CASTPSQGGRPNF.

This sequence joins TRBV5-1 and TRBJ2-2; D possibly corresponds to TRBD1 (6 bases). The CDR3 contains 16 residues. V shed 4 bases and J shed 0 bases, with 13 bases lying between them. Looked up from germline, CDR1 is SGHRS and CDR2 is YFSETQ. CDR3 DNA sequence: TGCGCCAGCAGCACGGGACACTGGGCGAACACCGGGGAGCTGTTTTTT. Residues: CASSTGHWANTGELFF. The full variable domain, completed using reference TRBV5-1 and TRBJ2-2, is KAGVTQTPRYLIKTRGQQVTLSCSPISGHRSVSWYQQTPGQGLQFLFEYFSETQRNKGNFPGRFSGRQFSNSRSEMNVSTLELGDSALYLCASSTGHWANTGELFFGEGSRLTVL.

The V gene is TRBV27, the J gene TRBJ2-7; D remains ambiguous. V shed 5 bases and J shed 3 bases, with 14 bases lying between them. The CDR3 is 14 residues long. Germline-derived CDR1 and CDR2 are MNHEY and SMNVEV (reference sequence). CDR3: CASSPGRKGYEQYF. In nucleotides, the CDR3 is TGTGCCAGCAGTCCCGGGCGGAAAGGCTACGAGCAGTACTTC.

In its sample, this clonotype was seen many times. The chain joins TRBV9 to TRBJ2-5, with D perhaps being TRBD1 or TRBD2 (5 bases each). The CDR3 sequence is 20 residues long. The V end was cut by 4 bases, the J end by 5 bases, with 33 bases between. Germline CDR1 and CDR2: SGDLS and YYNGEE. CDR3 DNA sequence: TGTGCCAGCAGCTACAACCCTATGGGAACGGGGACGCAGGGATCGGAGACCCAGTACTTC. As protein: CASSYNPMGTGTQGSETQYF.

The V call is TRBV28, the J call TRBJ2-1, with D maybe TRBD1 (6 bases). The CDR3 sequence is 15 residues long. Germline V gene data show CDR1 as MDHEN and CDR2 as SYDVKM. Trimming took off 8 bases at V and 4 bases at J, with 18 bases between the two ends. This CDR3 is CASLSTGEGYNEQFF. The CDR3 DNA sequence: TGTGCCAGCTTATCGACAGGCGAGGGGTACAATGAGCAGTTCTTC.

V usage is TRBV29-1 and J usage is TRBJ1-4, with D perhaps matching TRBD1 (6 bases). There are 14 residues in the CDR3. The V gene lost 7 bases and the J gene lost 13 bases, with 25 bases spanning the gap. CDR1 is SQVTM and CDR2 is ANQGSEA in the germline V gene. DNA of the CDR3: TGCAGCGCTACCGGGGGGGCAGGGGACCTCTCACTGTTTTTT. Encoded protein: CSATGGAGDLSLFF. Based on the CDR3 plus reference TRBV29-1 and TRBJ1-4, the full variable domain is SAVISQKPSRDICQRGTSLTIQCQVDSQVTMMFWYRQQPGQSLTLIATANQGSEATYESGFVIDKFPISRPNLTFSTLTVSNMSPEDSSIYLCSATGGAGDLSLFFGSGTQLSVL.

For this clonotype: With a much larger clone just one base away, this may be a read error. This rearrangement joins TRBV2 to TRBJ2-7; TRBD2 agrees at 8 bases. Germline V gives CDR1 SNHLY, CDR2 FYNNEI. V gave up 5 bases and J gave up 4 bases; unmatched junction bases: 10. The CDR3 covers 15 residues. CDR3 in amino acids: CASSKTGTRKYEQYF. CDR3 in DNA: TGTGCCAGCAGTAAAACCGGGACTAGAAAGTACGAGCAGTACTTC.

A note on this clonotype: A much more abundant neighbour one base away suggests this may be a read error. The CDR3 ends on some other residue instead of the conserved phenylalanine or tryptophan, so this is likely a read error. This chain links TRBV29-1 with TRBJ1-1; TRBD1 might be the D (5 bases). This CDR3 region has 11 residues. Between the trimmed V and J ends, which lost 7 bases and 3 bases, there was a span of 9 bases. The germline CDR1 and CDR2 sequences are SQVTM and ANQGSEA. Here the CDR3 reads CSGEGYTEAFS. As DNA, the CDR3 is TGCAGCGGGGAGGGGTACACTGAAGCTTTCTCT.

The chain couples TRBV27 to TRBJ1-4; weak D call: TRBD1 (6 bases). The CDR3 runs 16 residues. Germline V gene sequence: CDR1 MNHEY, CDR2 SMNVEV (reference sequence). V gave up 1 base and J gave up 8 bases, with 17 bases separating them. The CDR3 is CASSLYSGTLVEKLFF. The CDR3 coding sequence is TGTGCCAGCAGTTTATATTCCGGGACATTGGTCGAAAAACTGTTTTTT. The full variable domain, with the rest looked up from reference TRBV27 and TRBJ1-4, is EAQVTQNPRYLITVTGKKLTVTCSQNMNHEYMSWYRQDPGLGLRQIYYSMNVEVTDKGDVPEGYKVSRKEKRNFPLILESPSPNQTSLYFCASSLYSGTLVEKLFFGSGTQLSVL.

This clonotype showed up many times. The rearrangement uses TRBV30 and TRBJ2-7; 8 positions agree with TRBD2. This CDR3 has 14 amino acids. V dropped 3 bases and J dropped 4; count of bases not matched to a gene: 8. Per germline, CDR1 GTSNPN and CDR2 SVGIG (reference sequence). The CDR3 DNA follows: TGTGCCTGGAGGCCAGCGGGGGTATGGTACGAGCAGTACTTC. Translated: CAWRPAGVWYEQYF. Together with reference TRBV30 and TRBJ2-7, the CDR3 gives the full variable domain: SQTIHQWPATLVQPVGSPLSLECTVEGTSNPNLYWYRQAAGRGLQLLFYSVGIGQISSEVPQNLSASRPQDRQFILSSKKLLLSDSGFYLCAWRPAGVWYEQYFGPGTRLTVT.

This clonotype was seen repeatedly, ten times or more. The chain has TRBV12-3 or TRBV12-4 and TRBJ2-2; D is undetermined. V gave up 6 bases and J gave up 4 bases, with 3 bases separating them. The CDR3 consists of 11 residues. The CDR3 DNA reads TGTGCCAGCAGGACCACCGGGGAGCTGTTTTTT. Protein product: CASRTTGELFF.

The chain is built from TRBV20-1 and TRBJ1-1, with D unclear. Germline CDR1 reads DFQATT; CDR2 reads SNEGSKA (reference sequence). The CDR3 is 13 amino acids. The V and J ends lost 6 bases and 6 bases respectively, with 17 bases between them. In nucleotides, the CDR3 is TGCAGTGCCGCCCTTAGGAGGATGTCTGAAGCTTTCTTT. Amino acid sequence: CSAALRRMSEAFF.

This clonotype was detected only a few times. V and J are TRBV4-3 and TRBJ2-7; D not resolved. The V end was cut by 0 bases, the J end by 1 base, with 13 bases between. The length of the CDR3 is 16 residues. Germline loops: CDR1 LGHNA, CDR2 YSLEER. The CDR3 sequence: CASSQERMGSSYEQYF. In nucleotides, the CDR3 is TGCGCCAGCAGCCAAGAAAGGATGGGTTCGTCCTACGAGCAGTACTTC.